The 13 T cell receptor beta chains below all came from one sample that was sequenced in a study of shared clonotypes between healthy human individuals. Some clones are missing from TCRdb's copy, which holds only in-frame ones; the method was immunoSEQ multiplex PCR. Among under 600,000 clones, around 78% were seen once, and the ten largest hold approximately 12%. Sequencing used PBMCs. These receptors were collected from a woman aged 40 to 50 in good health. Some clones in this sample may be carry-over from other donors' samples.

J is TRBJ2-5 and V is TRBV28, with 7 bases fitting TRBD2. V gave up 7 bases and J gave up 3 bases; unmatched junction bases: 14. Germline values: CDR1 MDHEN, CDR2 SYDVKM. This CDR3 is 16 amino acids long. DNA of the CDR3: TGTGCCAGCAAACTCGCTAGCGGATACCGGGAAGAGACCCAGTACTTC. It encodes CASKLASGYREETQYF. Full variable domain (outside the CDR3, taken from reference TRBV28 and TRBJ2-5): DVKVTQSSRYLVKRTGEKVFLECVQDMDHENMFWYRQDPGLGLRLIYFSYDVKMKEKGDIPEGYSVSREKKERFSLILESASTNQTSMYLCASKLASGYREETQYFGPGTRLLVL.

This clone was recorded once. The CDR3 DNA reads TGTGCCAGCAGCTTTACTCAGGCCGGGGAGACCCAGTACTTC. It encodes CASSFTQAGETQYF. The rearrangement uses TRBV11-3 and TRBJ2-5; D ambiguous. The CDR3 covers 14 residues. The V end was cut by 3 bases, the J end by 5 bases, with 13 bases between. Germline V lookup: CDR1 SGHNT, CDR2 YENEEA.

The CDR3 is CASSSPTGQGSEKLFF. The CDR3 coding sequence is TGTGCCAGCAGTTCCCCCACGGGACAGGGATCTGAAAAACTGTTTTTT. This rearrangement joins TRBV28 to TRBJ1-4, with 9 bases that match TRBD1. CDR1 MDHEN and CDR2 SYDVKM come from the germline V gene. Losses at the gene ends were 4 bases for V and 7 bases for J; bases not matched to a gene: 10. The CDR3 is 16 residues long. The complete variable domain, with remaining parts taken from reference TRBV28 and TRBJ1-4, reads DVKVTQSSRYLVKRTGEKVFLECVQDMDHENMFWYRQDPGLGLRLIYFSYDVKMKEKGDIPEGYSVSREKKERFSLILESASTNQTSMYLCASSSPTGQGSEKLFFGSGTQLSVL.

The chain links TRBV5-1 to TRBJ2-5; 9 bases map to TRBD2. The germline CDR1 and CDR2 sequences are SGHRS and YFSETQ. J gave up 5 bases and V 1 base, and 6 bases lay outside the gene matches. This CDR3 spans 15 amino acids. The CDR3 DNA is TGCGCCAGCAGCTTGATTAGCGGGGGTCTCGAGACCCAGTACTTC. Translation: CASSLISGGLETQYF.

This clone was observed a few times. J is TRBJ1-2 and V is TRBV10-3; 9 bases are a match to TRBD1. CDR1 and CDR2 from the germline V gene are ENHRY and SYGVKD. Trimming removed 6 bases from V and 6 bases from J; junction bases left unmatched: 5. The CDR3 is 13 residues long. The CDR3: CAISAGQGDGYTF. The CDR3 nucleotides read TGTGCCATCAGCGCGGGACAGGGCGATGGCTACACCTTC.

V and J are TRBV7-8 and TRBJ1-5; D is uncertain. The CDR3 spans 13 residues. The V end was cut by 1 base, the J end by 3 bases, with 4 bases between. Germline V gene data show CDR1 as SGHVS and CDR2 as FQNEAQ. CDR3 residues: CASSLEANQPQHF. Written as DNA, the CDR3 is TGTGCCAGCAGCTTAGAGGCCAATCAGCCCCAGCATTTT.

The chain couples TRBV7-9 to TRBJ2-3; D is uncertain. Deletions cut 7 bases from V and 0 bases from J, with 8 bases between. CDR1 and CDR2 from the germline V gene are SEHNR and FQNEAQ (reference sequence). The CDR3 extends over 13 amino acids. The CDR3 nucleotides read TGTGCCAGCATTTCCAAGAGCACAGATACGCAGTATTTT. Protein product: CASISKSTDTQYF.

The J gene is TRBJ2-2, the V gene TRBV28; 10 bases match TRBD1. Germline loops: CDR1 MDHEN, CDR2 SYDVKM. The CDR3 contains 22 residues. V shed 3 bases and J 5 bases; nucleotides not matched to a gene: 24. CDR3: CASSFGRYLWDRGSRQTGELFF. In nucleotides, the CDR3 is TGTGCCAGCAGTTTCGGGAGGTACCTTTGGGACAGGGGCTCCCGGCAGACCGGGGAGCTGTTTTTT.

In the case of this clone: This may be a read error, as it is one base from a much larger clone. The V call is TRBV11-1, the J call TRBJ1-4; weak D call: TRBD1 (5 bases). The CDR3 runs 14 residues. In germline, CDR1 is SGHAT, CDR2 FQDESV (reference sequence). Trimming removed 5 bases at V and 6 bases at J, with 13 bases between. CDR3 protein: CASSRTGGDEKLFF. For the CDR3, the DNA is TGTGCCAGCAGCCGAACGGGGGGAGATGAAAAACTGTTTTTT. Based on the CDR3 plus reference TRBV11-1 and TRBJ1-4, the full variable domain is EAEVAQSPRYKITEKSQAVAFWCDPISGHATLYWYRQILGQGPELLVQFQDESVVDDSQLPKDRFSAERLKGVDSTLKIQPAELGDSAMYLCASSRTGGDEKLFFGSGTQLSVL.

This clone was detected once. This may arise from a read error, as a much more abundant clone is one base away. The chain uses TRBV11-2 and TRBJ1-1, with 7 bases matching TRBD1. The CDR3 sequence is 16 residues long. Trimming cost V 1 base and J 4 bases; bases outside gene matches: 9. Germline CDR1 is SGHAT and CDR2 is FQNNGV. The CDR3 DNA follows: TGTGCCAGCAGCTTAGGTTGGGGGACAGTTCGCACTGAAGCTTTCTTT. This codes for CASSLGWGTVRTEAFF. Filled out from reference TRBV11-2 and TRBJ1-1, the complete variable domain reads EAGVAQSPRYKIIEKRQSVAFWCNPISGHATLYWYQQILGQGPKLLIQFQNNGVVDDSQLPKDRFSAERLKGVDSTLKIQPAKLEDSAVYLCASSLGWGTVRTEAFFGQGTRLTVV.

The chain has TRBV5-4 and TRBJ2-5, with 9 nucleotides matching TRBD2. The CDR3 extends over 14 amino acids. J gave up 4 bases and V 3 bases, and 4 bases lay outside the gene matches. Per germline, CDR1 SGHNT and CDR2 YYREEE (reference sequence). The CDR3 DNA is TGTGCCAGCAGCTCCATAGCGGGAGTAGAGACCCAGTACTTC. Amino acid sequence: CASSSIAGVETQYF.

V and J are TRBV2 and TRBJ2-1; TRBD1 matches 11 bases. The germline V gene encodes CDR1 SNHLY and CDR2 FYNNEI. V was clipped by 5 bases and J by 7 bases; unmatched bases: 13. The CDR3 extends over 17 amino acids. The DNA for the CDR3 is TGTGCCAGCAGTCCAATTGTGGACAGGGGGCATTGGAATGAGCAGTTCTTC. Its protein is CASSPIVDRGHWNEQFF.

The chain couples TRBV6-5 to TRBJ1-5, with D possibly being TRBD1 (6 bases). With 5 bases removed from V and 5 bases from J, the gap between germline ends came to 16 bases. Germline-derived CDR1 and CDR2 are MNHEY and SVGAGI. The CDR3 consists of 15 residues. The CDR3 loop is CASSVGTYRDQPQHF. DNA for the CDR3: TGTGCCAGCAGTGTAGGGACCTACAGGGATCAGCCCCAGCATTTT.